What follows is one TCR beta chain and its context. Antigen: not known. One junction end does not reproduce the germline sequence, and a read error may be involved. The CDR3 has 14 residues. The germline V gene has CDR1 SGHTA and CDR2 FQGTGA. The data derive from a study of follicular helper T cells after annual influenza vaccination. At the level of the study: Some donors were sampled over the 2013-2014, 2014-2015 and 2015-2016 vaccinations. Study observations and caveats: Change in circulating plasmablasts correlated with ICOS+CD38+ cTfh clonality change. Each annual vaccination recalled recurring oligoclonal ICOS+CD38+ cTfh clonotypes.

Time point described: 2015-2016 season, pre-vaccination. Profiling relied on immunoSEQ multiplex PCR, and the TCRdb table lists in-frame clones only, not all of them. The table lists hundreds of clones, 60% to 85% of them singletons, with about 4% in the top ten. The sample here was CXCR5+ CD38+ circulating T follicular helper cells from blood, taken on the day of influenza vaccination. Subset in this sample: circulating Tfh, non-naive CD4+CXCR5+PD-1+ (ICOS+CD38+ or ICOS-CD38-). The chain has TRBV7-3 and TRBJ2-2; D unclear. The clonotype comes from an adult who received the influenza vaccine. CDR3 coding DNA: TGTACCAGCAGCTTAATGACGAACACCGGGGAGCTGTTTTTT. The encoded protein is CTSSLMTNTGELFF.